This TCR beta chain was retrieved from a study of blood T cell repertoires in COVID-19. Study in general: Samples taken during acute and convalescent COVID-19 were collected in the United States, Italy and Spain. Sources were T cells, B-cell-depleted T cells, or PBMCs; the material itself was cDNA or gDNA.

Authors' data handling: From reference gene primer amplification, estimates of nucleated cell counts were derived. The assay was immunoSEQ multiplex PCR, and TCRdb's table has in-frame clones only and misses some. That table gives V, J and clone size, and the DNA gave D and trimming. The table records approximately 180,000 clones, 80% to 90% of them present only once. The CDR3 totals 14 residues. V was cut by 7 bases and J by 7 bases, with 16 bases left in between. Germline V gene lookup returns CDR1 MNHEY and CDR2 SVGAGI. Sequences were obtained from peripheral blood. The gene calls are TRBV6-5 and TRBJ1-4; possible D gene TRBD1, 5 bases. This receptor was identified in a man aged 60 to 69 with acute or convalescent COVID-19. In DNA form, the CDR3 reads TGTGCCAGCACTCAGCAGGGTAGAAGTGAAAAACTGTTTTTT. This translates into CASTQQGRSEKLFF.